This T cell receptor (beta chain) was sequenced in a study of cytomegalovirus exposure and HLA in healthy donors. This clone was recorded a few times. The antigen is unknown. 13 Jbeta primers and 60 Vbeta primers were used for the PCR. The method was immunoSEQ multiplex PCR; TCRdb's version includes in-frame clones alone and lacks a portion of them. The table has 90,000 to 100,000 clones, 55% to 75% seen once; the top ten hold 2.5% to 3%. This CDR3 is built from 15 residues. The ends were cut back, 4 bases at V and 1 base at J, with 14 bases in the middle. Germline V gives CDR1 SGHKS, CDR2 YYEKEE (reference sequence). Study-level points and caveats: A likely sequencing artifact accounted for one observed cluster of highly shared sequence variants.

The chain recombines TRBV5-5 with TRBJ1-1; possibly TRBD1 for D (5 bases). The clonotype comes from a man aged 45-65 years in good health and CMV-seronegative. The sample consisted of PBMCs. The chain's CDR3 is CASSLRPGENTEAFF. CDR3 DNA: TGTGCCAGCAGCCTAAGGCCGGGGGAGAACACTGAAGCTTTCTTT.